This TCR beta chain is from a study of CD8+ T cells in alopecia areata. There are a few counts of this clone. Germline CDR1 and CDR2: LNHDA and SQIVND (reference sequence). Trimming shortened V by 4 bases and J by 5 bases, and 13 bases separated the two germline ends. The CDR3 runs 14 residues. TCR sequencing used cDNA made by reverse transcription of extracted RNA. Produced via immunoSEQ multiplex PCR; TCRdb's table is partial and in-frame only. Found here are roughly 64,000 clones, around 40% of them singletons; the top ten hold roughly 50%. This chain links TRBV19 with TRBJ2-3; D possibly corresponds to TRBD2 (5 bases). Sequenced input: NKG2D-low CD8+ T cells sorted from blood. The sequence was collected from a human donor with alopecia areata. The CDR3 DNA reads TGTGCCAGTAGTAGACCCTCTGGACTAGATACGCAGTATTTT. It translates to CASSRPSGLDTQYF.